The 4 T cell receptor beta chains reported below all come from one sample, sequenced in a study of human versus mouse CDR3 diversity and MHC coevolution. Only in-frame clones appear in the TCRdb table, and some are missing; sequencing was by immunoSEQ multiplex PCR. Here the sample spans 55,000 to 65,000 clones, 85% to 95% being singletons. Sequenced material: naive CD4+ T cells from blood. The subset is: CD45RO-negative CD62L-positive naive CD4 T cells. Receptors were obtained from a person aged 55 to 75 in good health.

The CDR3 protein is CASSDPGQGISSGNTIYF. The CDR3 region has the DNA TGTGCCAGCAGTGATCCGGGACAGGGGATTAGCTCTGGAAACACCATATATTTT. The chain couples TRBV6-1 to TRBJ1-3, with 10 bases identical to TRBD1. V trimming: 3 bases; J trimming: 0 bases; junction bases outside the gene matches: 8. In germline, CDR1 is MNHNS, CDR2 SASEGT. This CDR3 spans 18 amino acids.

The gene calls are TRBV5-1 and TRBJ2-1; TRBD2 aligns across 9 bases. CDR1 SGHRS and CDR2 YFSETQ come from the germline V gene. V lost 2 bases and J lost 7; bases outside the gene matches: 7. This CDR3 is built from 15 residues. CDR3 sequence: CASSFSSGSGNEQFF. Here the CDR3 DNA reads TGCGCCAGCAGCTTCAGTAGCGGGAGTGGGAATGAGCAGTTCTTC.

The count of this clone is one. The V and J genes are TRBV9 and TRBJ2-7, with D perhaps matching TRBD2 (6 bases). The CDR3 is made up of 15 amino acids. Germline V gene sequence: CDR1 SGDLS, CDR2 YYNGEE. The V and J ends lost 0 bases and 7 bases respectively, with 17 bases between them. The CDR3: CASSVGRANTGEQYF. The CDR3 nucleotides are TGTGCCAGCAGCGTAGGGAGGGCCAATACTGGGGAGCAGTACTTC. Combining the CDR3 with reference TRBV9 and TRBJ2-7 gives the whole variable domain DSGVTQTPKHLITATGQRVTLRCSPRSGDLSVYWYQQSLDQGLQFLIQYYNGEERAKGNILERFSAQQFPDLHSELNLSSLELGDSALYFCASSVGRANTGEQYFGPGTRLTVT.

The rearrangement uses TRBV19 and TRBJ2-7, with TRBD1 identical over 9 bases. The V gene end was trimmed by 7 bases and the J gene end by 2 bases; junction bases not matched to a gene: 6. The CDR3 consists of 14 residues. Germline V CDR1 and CDR2: LNHDA, SQIVND (reference sequence). CDR3 sequence (DNA): TGTGCCAGTAACGACAGGGGGAGTACCTACGAGCAGTACTTC. This sequence encodes CASNDRGSTYEQYF.